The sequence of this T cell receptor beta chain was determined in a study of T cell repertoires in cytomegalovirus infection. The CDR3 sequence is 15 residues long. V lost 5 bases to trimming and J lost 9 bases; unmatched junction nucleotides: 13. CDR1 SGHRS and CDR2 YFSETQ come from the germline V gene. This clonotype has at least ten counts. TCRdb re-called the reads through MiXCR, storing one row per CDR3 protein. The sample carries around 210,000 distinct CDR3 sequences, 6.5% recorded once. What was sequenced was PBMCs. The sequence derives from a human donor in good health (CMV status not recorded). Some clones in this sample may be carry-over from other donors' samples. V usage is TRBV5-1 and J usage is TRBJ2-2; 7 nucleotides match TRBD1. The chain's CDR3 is CASSPGTEAGRELFF. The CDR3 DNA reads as TGCGCCAGCAGTCCCGGGACAGAAGCAGGCAGGGAGCTGTTTTTT.